This T cell receptor beta chain was obtained from a study of blood T cell repertoires in COVID-19. In the authors' workflow: Reference gene primer amplification yielded estimated nucleated cell counts. TCRdb keeps only in-frame clones here, not all; method: immunoSEQ multiplex PCR. The DNA was the basis for D and trimming; V, J and clone size are from that table. Altogether 270,000 or so clones are present, 65% to 90% being singletons, with the ten largest covering 13%. The V end was cut by 9 bases, the J end by 2 bases, with 7 bases between. Germline-derived CDR1 and CDR2 are KGHSH and LQKENI. The CDR3 has 11 residues.

The TCR comes from a human donor in a cohort sampled during active COVID-19. The chain is built from TRBV18 and TRBJ1-1; D call uncertain. What was sequenced was peripheral blood. CDR3 DNA sequence: TGTGCCAGGAGGGCCAACACTGAAGCTTTCTTT. Protein product: CARRANTEAFF.